This TCR beta chain appears in the sequencing data of a study of blood T cell repertoires in COVID-19. Whole-study context: The origin of the acute and convalescent COVID-19 samples was the United States, Italy and Spain. T cells, B-cell-depleted T cells, or PBMCs supplied cDNA or gDNA.

Authors' methods: Estimated nucleated cell counts came from reference gene primer amplification. Produced via immunoSEQ multiplex PCR; TCRdb's table is partial and in-frame only. That table furnishes V, J and clone size, whereas the DNA furnished D and trimming. The sample has approximately 250,000 clones, less than 90% seen once; the top ten hold roughly 1.9%. The CDR3 runs to 15 residues. The sequenced sample was peripheral blood. J is TRBJ2-2 and V is TRBV21-1; the table's D call, TRBD1, has no DNA check behind it. TRBV21-1 is marked as a pseudogene. The origin of this receptor is a man younger than 40 with active or convalescent COVID-19. CDR3 sequence (DNA): TGTGCCAGCCCCCGGACAGGGAGGGGGACCGGGGAGCTGTTTTTT. Protein: CASPRTGRGTGELFF.